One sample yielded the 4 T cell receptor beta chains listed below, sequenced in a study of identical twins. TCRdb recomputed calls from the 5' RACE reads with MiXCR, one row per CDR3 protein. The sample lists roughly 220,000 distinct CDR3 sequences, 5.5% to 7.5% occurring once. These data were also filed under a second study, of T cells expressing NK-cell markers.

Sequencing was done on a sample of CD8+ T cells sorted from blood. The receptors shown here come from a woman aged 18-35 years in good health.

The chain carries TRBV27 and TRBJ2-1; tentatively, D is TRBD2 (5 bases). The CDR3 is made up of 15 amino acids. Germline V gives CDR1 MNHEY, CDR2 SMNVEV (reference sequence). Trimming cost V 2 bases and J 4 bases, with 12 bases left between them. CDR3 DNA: TGTGCCAGCAGTTTAGGCGGGTCCCCTTACAATGAGCAGTTCTTC. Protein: CASSLGGSPYNEQFF.

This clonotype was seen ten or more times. The CDR3 DNA reads TGTGCCAGTAGTGTTGGCGGACAAACCTACGAGCAGTACTTC. Its protein is CASSVGGQTYEQYF. The chain links TRBV12-3 or TRBV12-4 to TRBJ2-7; D perhaps matches TRBD1 (5 bases). The CDR3 sequence is 14 residues long. The germline V and J ends were trimmed by 9 bases and 2 bases, with 17 bases remaining between them.

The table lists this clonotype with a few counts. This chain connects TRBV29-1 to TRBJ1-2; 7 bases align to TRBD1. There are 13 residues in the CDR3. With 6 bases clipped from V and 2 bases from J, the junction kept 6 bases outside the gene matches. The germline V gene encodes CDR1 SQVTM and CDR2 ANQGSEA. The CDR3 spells CSVQGQTNYGYTF. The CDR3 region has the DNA TGCAGCGTGCAGGGACAGACGAACTATGGCTACACCTTC.

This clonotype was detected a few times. The CDR3 nucleotides are TGTGCTAGTGGTTTGGACCTCGGTAGTCTCACGAGGGATACGCAGTATTTT. Protein product: CASGLDLGSLTRDTQYF. The J gene is TRBJ2-3, the V gene TRBV12-5, with unresolved D. Germline CDR1 LGHNT, CDR2 FRNRAP. V lost 1 base and J 6 bases, leaving 20 bases between the germline ends. The CDR3 contains 17 residues. Together with reference TRBV12-5 and TRBJ2-3, the CDR3 gives the full variable domain: DARVTQTPRHKVTEMGQEVTMRCQPILGHNTVFWYRQTMMQGLELLAYFRNRAPLDDSGMPKDRFSAEMPDATLATLKIQPSEPRDSAVYFCASGLDLGSLTRDTQYFGPGTRLTVL.